A selection of T cell receptor beta chains follows, all from one sample in a study of T cells in Graves' hyperthyroidism and ophthalmopathy. TCRdb independently ran MiXCR on the multiplex PCR reads; one entry per CDR3 protein. Of around 350,000 distinct CDR3 sequences listed, about 20% were seen once; the top ten hold about 4%. The sample comprised blood. The receptors derive from a woman in her late teens or twenties with Graves' hyperthyroidism. CDR3s include the opening cysteine and the closing phenylalanine or tryptophan. A D gene is named only where the DNA matches it firmly. Size values are once, few and many counts, or a class for expanded clones, and some rows have none.

>-|many|TRBV29-1|TRBJ1-1|14
TGCAGCGTTGGGGGTGTGGATAGGAACACTGAAGCTTTCTTT
CSVGGVDRNTEAFF
>-|many|TRBV24-1|TRBJ1-1|13
TGTGCCACCAGGAGCAGACGGGACACTGAAGCTTTCTTT
CATRSRRDTEAFF
>TRBD1|many|TRBV29-1|TRBJ1-1|13
TGCAGCGTCCGGGACAGTATGAACACTGAAGCTTTCTTT
CSVRDSMNTEAFF
>-|many|TRBV20-1|TRBJ1-5|12
TGCAGTGCATATTCGCGGGGCGGCAGACAGCATTTT
CSAYSRGGRQHF
>-|many|TRBV27|TRBJ1-2|14
TGTGCCAGCAGCCGGGGACCAGCTAACTATGGCTACACCTTC
CASSRGPANYGYTF
>-|few|TRBV4-1|TRBJ1-5|17
TGCGCCAGCAGCCATCCCCCCAGGGGAAGAAAATTTCAGCCCCAGCATTTT
CASSHPPRGRKFQPQHF
>-|many|TRBV20-1|TRBJ2-2|14
TGCAGTGCTAGAGATCGGGGGCACACCGGGGAGCTGTTTTTT
CSARDRGHTGELFF
>-|-|TRBV27|TRBJ1-1|15
TGTGCCAGCAGTTTAGTTTACCGGCTGAACACTGAAGCTTTCTTT
CASSLVYRLNTEAFF
>-|many|TRBV6-1|TRBJ1-1|14
TGTGCCAGCACTATACCGGGACCAGGGGCTCAAGCTTTCTTT
CASTIPGPGAQAFF
>-|few|TRBV13|TRBJ1-1|15
TGTGCCAGCAGCTCGATAACAGGATTCGGAACTGAAGCTTTCTTT
CASSSITGFGTEAFF
>-|many|TRBV6-5|TRBJ1-1|19
TGCGGCAGCGCAAGGGGTTCACCCATCCGAAAGGAGCTAAACACTGAAGCTTTCTTT
CGSARGSPIRKELNTEAFF
>-|many|TRBV28|TRBJ2-2|15
TGTGCCAGCAGTACGGACCTGGGCGTTGGCGGGGAGCTGTTTTTT
CASSTDLGVGGELFF
>-|many|TRBV6-5|TRBJ2-5|13
TGTGCCAGCAAACAACAGAGGTCGGGGACCCAGTACTTC
CASKQQRSGTQYF
>TRBD1|many|TRBV24-1|TRBJ1-2|16
TGTGCCACCAGTGATTTCCGGACAGGGCGAAACTATGGCTACACCTTC
CATSDFRTGRNYGYTF